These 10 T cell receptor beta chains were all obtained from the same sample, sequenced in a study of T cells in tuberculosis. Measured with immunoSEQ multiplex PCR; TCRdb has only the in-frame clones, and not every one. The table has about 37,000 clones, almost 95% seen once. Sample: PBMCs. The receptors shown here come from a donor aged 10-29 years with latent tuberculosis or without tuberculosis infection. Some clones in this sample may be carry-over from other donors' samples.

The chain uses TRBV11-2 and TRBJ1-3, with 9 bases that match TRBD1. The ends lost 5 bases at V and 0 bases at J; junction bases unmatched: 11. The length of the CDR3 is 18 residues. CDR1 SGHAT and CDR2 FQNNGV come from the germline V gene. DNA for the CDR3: TGTGCCAGCAGCCTAGGGGTCCGGGACAGGGACTCTGGAAACACCATATATTTT. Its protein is CASSLGVRDRDSGNTIYF.

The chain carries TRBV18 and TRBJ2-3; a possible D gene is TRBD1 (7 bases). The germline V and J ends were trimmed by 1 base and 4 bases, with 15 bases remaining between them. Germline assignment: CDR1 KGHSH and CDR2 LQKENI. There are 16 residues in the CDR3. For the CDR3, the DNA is TGTGCCAGCTCACCACTAACCAGGGGGGTAGCAGATACGCAGTATTTT. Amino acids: CASSPLTRGVADTQYF. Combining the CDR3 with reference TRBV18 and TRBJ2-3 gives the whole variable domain NAGVMQNPRHLVRRRGQEARLRCSPMKGHSHVYWYRQLPEEGLKFMVYLQKENIIDESGMPKERFSAEFPKEGPSILRIQQVVRGDSAAYFCASSPLTRGVADTQYFGPGTRLTVL.

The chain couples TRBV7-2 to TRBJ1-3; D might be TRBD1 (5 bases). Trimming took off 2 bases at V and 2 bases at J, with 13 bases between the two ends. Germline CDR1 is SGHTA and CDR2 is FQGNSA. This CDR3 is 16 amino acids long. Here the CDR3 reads CASSLPTVYTGNTIYF. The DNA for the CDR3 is TGTGCCAGCAGCTTACCGACAGTCTACACTGGAAACACCATATATTTT.

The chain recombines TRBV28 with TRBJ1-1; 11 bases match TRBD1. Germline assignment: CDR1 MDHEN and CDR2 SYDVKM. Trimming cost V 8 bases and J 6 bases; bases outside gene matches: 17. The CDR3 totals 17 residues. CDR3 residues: CASRSGTGGRSFAEAFF. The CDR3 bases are TGTGCCAGCCGATCCGGGACAGGGGGTCGTTCTTTCGCTGAAGCTTTCTTT.

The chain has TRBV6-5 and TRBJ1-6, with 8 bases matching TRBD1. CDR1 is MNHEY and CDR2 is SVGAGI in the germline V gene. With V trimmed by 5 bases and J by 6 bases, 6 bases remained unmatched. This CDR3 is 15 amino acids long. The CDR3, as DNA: TGTGCCAGCAGTCGACAGGGGATGGGTAATTCACCCCTCCACTTT. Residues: CASSRQGMGNSPLHF.

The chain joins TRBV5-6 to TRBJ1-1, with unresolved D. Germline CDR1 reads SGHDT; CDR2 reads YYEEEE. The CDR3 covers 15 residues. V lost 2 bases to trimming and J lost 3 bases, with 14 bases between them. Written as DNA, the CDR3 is TGTGCCAGCAGCTTTCGGCAGGAAGGTCACACTGAAGCTTTCTTT. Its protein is CASSFRQEGHTEAFF.

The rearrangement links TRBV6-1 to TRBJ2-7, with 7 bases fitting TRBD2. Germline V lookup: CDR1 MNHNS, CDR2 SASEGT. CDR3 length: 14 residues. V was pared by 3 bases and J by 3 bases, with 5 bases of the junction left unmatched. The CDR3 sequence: CASSDSGANYEQYF. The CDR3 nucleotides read TGTGCCAGCAGTGACAGCGGGGCAAACTACGAGCAGTACTTC.

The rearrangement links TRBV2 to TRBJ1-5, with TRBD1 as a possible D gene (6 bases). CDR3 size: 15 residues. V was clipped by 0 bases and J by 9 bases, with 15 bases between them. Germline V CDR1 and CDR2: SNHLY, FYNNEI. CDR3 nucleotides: TGTGCCAGCAGTGAAGCGCCGGACAGCGCGATGCCCCAGCATTTT. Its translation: CASSEAPDSAMPQHF.

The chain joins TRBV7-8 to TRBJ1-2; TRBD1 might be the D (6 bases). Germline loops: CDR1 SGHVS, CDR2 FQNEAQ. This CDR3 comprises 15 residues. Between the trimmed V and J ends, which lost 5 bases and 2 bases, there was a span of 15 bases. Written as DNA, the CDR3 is TGTGCCAGCAGCCTACACAGGGAGAGGAACTATGGCTACACCTTC. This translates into CASSLHRERNYGYTF. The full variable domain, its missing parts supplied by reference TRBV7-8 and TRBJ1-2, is GAGVSQSPRYKVAKRGQDVALRCDPISGHVSLFWYQQALGQGPEFLTYFQNEAQLDKSGLPSDRFFAERPEGSVSTLKIQRTQQEDSAVYLCASSLHRERNYGYTFGSGTRLTVV.

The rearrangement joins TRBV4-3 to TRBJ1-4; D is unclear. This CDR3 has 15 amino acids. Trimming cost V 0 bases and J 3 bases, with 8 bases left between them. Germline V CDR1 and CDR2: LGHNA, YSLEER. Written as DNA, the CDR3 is TGCGCCAGCAGCCAAGATGGGCAGCCTAATGAAAAACTGTTTTTT. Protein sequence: CASSQDGQPNEKLFF.